One sample yielded the 10 T cell receptor beta chains listed below, sequenced in a study of blood T cell repertoires in COVID-19 (dated by TCRdb to about 2020). Libraries were made using the immunoSEQ multiplex PCR assay. Held by TCRdb, this immuneACCESS table contains in-frame sequences only and omits some clones. Under half of the omission traces to an unresolved V gene where checked; the cause of the rest is unknown. Present in this sample are 100,000 to 150,000 clones, about 90% of which were seen just once. Jointly, the top ten make up around 3.4% of the sample. The sequenced sample consisted of peripheral blood. The receptors here all came from a woman aged 55-69 years with acute or convalescent COVID-19.

This clone was seen only once. V and J are TRBV2 and TRBJ1-6; 8 bases align to TRBD1. CDR3 length: 16 residues. Germline loops: CDR1 SNHLY, CDR2 FYNNEI. J was trimmed by 8 bases and V by 6 bases; bases with no gene match: 12. CDR3 region: CASRATGVISYSPLHF. The CDR3 region has the DNA TGTGCCAGCAGAGCGACAGGGGTTATCTCTTATTCACCCCTCCACTTT.

The sample holds one count of this clone. In nucleotides, the CDR3 is TGTGCCAGTAGACCTCAGGGAACCGGAAACACCATATATTTT. Translation: CASRPQGTGNTIYF. This chain joins TRBV19 and TRBJ1-3; perhaps TRBD1 as D (5 bases). The germline CDR1 and CDR2 sequences are LNHDA and SQIVND (reference sequence). The CDR3 loop spans 14 amino acids. V was shortened by 6 bases and J by 4 bases, with 13 bases between the two germline ends.

The chain combines TRBV18 with TRBJ2-7, with D perhaps TRBD1 (5 bases). V was shortened by 1 base and J by 10 bases, with 11 bases between the two germline ends. CDR1 KGHSH and CDR2 LQKENI come from the germline V gene. The CDR3 has 12 amino acids. The CDR3 sequence: CASSPLLGDQYF. For the CDR3, the DNA is TGTGCCAGCTCACCACTTTTAGGGGATCAGTACTTC.

The gene calls are TRBV6-5 and TRBJ1-1, with D possibly TRBD1 on 6 matching bases. V lost 6 bases and J 11 bases, leaving 13 bases between the germline ends. The length of the CDR3 is 11 residues. Germline assignment: CDR1 MNHEY and CDR2 SVGAGI. The CDR3 sequence is CASSQGFWAFF. The CDR3 bases are TGTGCCAGCAGCCAGGGGTTTTGGGCTTTCTTT.

This sequence joins TRBV12-3 or TRBV12-4 and TRBJ1-2, with 7 nucleotides matching TRBD1. The CDR3 runs 13 residues. With V trimmed by 4 bases and J by 4 bases, 3 bases remained unmatched. The CDR3: CASSSGQRYGYTF. The CDR3 DNA sequence: TGTGCCAGCAGTTCGGGACAGCGCTATGGCTACACCTTC.

The chain is built from TRBV4-1 and TRBJ1-2; D is perhaps TRBD1 (5 bases). Germline CDR1 MGHRA, CDR2 YSYEKL. CDR3 length: 15 amino acids. V was clipped by 0 bases and J by 7 bases, with 15 bases between them. The CDR3 spells CASSQDPAGRLGYTF. CDR3 nucleotide sequence: TGCGCCAGCAGCCAAGATCCGGCAGGGAGGCTTGGCTACACCTTC.

This clone was recorded once. The CDR3 bases are TGCGCCAGCAGCCCGGGACTTCTGGCCTACGAGCAGTACTTC. Amino acids: CASSPGLLAYEQYF. The chain links TRBV5-1 to TRBJ2-7, with D maybe TRBD2 (6 bases). There are 14 residues in the CDR3. Germline loops: CDR1 SGHRS, CDR2 YFSETQ. Trimming removed 4 bases from V and 2 bases from J, with 13 bases in between. The full variable domain, rest sourced from reference TRBV5-1 and TRBJ2-7, is KAGVTQTPRYLIKTRGQQVTLSCSPISGHRSVSWYQQTPGQGLQFLFEYFSETQRNKGNFPGRFSGRQFSNSRSEMNVSTLELGDSALYLCASSPGLLAYEQYFGPGTRLTVT.

CDR3 bases: TGTGCCAGTAGTCTCTCGGGGAGTATGGGCAATGAGCAGTTCTTC. The encoded protein is CASSLSGSMGNEQFF. J is TRBJ2-1 and V is TRBV19; D perhaps matches TRBD2 (5 bases). Germline values: CDR1 LNHDA, CDR2 SQIVND (reference sequence). Trimming stripped 5 bases from V and 6 bases from J, with 17 bases between. This CDR3 contains 15 residues. The variable domain in full, with the rest retrieved from reference TRBV19 and TRBJ2-1, is DGGITQSPKYLFRKEGQNVTLSCEQNLNHDAMYWYRQDPGQGLRLIYYSQIVNDFQKGDIAEGYSVSREKKESFPLTVTSAQKNPTAFYLCASSLSGSMGNEQFFGPGTRLTVL.

The V call is TRBV11-2, the J call TRBJ2-7, with 7 positions matching TRBD1. Trimming removed 2 bases from V and 5 bases from J; junction bases left unmatched: 12. Looked up from germline, CDR1 is SGHAT and CDR2 is FQNNGV. The CDR3 is 16 residues long. Written as DNA, the CDR3 is TGTGCCAGCAGCTTATACATGACAGGGACCCTTGACGAGCAGTACTTC. Translated, it gives CASSLYMTGTLDEQYF.

The chain has TRBV12-5 and TRBJ1-5; the D gene is possibly TRBD1 (6 bases). The CDR3 spans 16 residues. V was cut by 0 bases and J by 3 bases, with 12 bases left in between. The germline V gene encodes CDR1 LGHNT and CDR2 FRNRAP. In nucleotides, the CDR3 is TGTGCTAGTGGTTTGGTCCCGGGGGGCGTCAATCAGCCCCAGCATTTT. Its translation: CASGLVPGGVNQPQHF.